This entry lists 11 T cell receptor beta chains sequenced from one sample in a study of shared T cell receptors in the human thymus. Sequenced by immunoSEQ multiplex PCR; TCRdb stores in-frame clones only, minus some. The sample includes about 660,000 clones, more than 75% seen only once; the top ten take about 0.01%. These same records also appear under a second study, on human thymus T cells.

The specimen sequenced was thymocytes. Source of these receptors: a boy under two years old with a congenital heart defect.

This clone has only one observation. The J gene is TRBJ2-7, the V gene TRBV11-3; 14 bases are shared with TRBD2. Germline V lookup: CDR1 SGHNT, CDR2 YENEEA. V was pared by 5 bases and J by 6 bases, with 15 bases of the junction left unmatched. This CDR3 spans 18 amino acids. CDR3 sequence (DNA): TGTGCCAGCAGCCCAGTTCCCGGGACTAGCGGGAGTTTTGGCGAGCAGTACTTC. This gives the protein CASSPVPGTSGSFGEQYF.

This sequence joins TRBV6-4 and TRBJ1-6; a possible D gene is TRBD1 (5 bases). The CDR3 is 13 amino acids. Trimming left V 7 bases short and J 10 bases short, with 14 bases between. Germline CDR1 and CDR2: MRHNA and SNTAGT. The CDR3 is CASNPGGGSPLHF. CDR3 nucleotide sequence: TGTGCCAGCAACCCGGGGGGTGGCTCACCCCTCCACTTT.

The sample holds a few counts of this clone. The CDR3 here is CAWSTEGLANNEQFF. The CDR3, as DNA: TGTGCCTGGAGCACAGAGGGACTAGCGAACAATGAGCAGTTCTTC. The V and J genes are TRBV30 and TRBJ2-1; TRBD2 aligns across 10 bases. The V and J ends lost 3 bases and 5 bases, in that order; junction bases with no gene match: 7. The CDR3 totals 15 residues. The germline V gene encodes CDR1 GTSNPN and CDR2 SVGIG (reference sequence).

The rearrangement joins TRBV30 to TRBJ1-2; D is undetermined. The CDR3 runs 13 residues. V lost 4 bases to trimming and J lost 4 bases, with 13 bases between them. Germline CDR1 and CDR2: GTSNPN and SVGIG (reference sequence). The CDR3 loop is CAWNGRVAYGYTF. The CDR3 DNA reads as TGTGCCTGGAATGGTCGGGTGGCCTATGGCTACACCTTC.

This clone came up once. The chain is built from TRBV27 and TRBJ2-2; 7 bases match TRBD2. V gave up 2 bases and J gave up 4 bases; unmatched junction bases: 7. The CDR3 has 16 amino acids. The V gene's germline CDR1 is MNHEY and CDR2 SMNVEV (reference sequence). The CDR3 sequence: CASSLRRESSTGELFF. The CDR3 bases are TGTGCCAGCAGTTTAAGGCGGGAGAGCAGCACCGGGGAGCTGTTTTTT.

This sequence joins TRBV27 and TRBJ2-5; maybe TRBD1 (5 bases). Between the trimmed V and J ends, which lost 7 bases and 5 bases, there was a span of 11 bases. This CDR3 is built from 12 residues. Germline V gene data show CDR1 as MNHEY and CDR2 as SMNVEV (reference sequence). CDR3 in DNA: TGTGCCAGCAAAGGGGTTGATGAGACCCAGTACTTC. Amino acids: CASKGVDETQYF.

This clone was seen a handful of times. The same CDR3 also results from other DNA sequences found in this sample. The chain recombines TRBV5-1 with TRBJ2-7; D is possibly TRBD1 (6 bases). V gave up 0 bases and J gave up 0 bases, with 10 bases separating them. The CDR3 has 15 residues. The germline V gene has CDR1 SGHRS and CDR2 YFSETQ. Written as DNA, the CDR3 is TGCGCCAGCAGCTTGGGGCAGGGGAGCTCCTACGAGCAGTACTTC. It yields the protein CASSLGQGSSYEQYF.

This clone appeared a single time. This chain uses TRBV6-4 with TRBJ2-1; 9 bases align to TRBD2. The CDR3 is 15 amino acids. The V gene end was trimmed by 6 bases and the J gene end by 6 bases; junction bases not matched to a gene: 9. CDR1 and CDR2 from the germline V gene are MRHNA and SNTAGT. The CDR3 protein is CASSYPGLACNEQFF. CDR3 in DNA: TGTGCCAGCAGCTATCCGGGACTAGCTTGCAATGAGCAGTTCTTC.

The chain has TRBV27 and TRBJ1-3, with D possibly matching TRBD1 (5 bases). Germline loops: CDR1 MNHEY, CDR2 SMNVEV (reference sequence). The CDR3 runs 16 residues. V was shortened by 6 bases and J by 0 bases, with 15 bases between the two germline ends. Here the CDR3 reads CASSPDSLSSGNTIYF. The CDR3 bases are TGTGCCAGCAGCCCAGACAGCCTAAGCTCTGGAAACACCATATATTTT.

V gene TRBV27 combines with J gene TRBJ2-2; D uncertain. CDR3 size: 13 residues. The V end lost 3 bases, the J end lost 5 bases, and 7 bases lay between the germline ends. CDR1 is MNHEY and CDR2 is SMNVEV in the germline V gene (reference sequence). For the CDR3, the DNA is TGTGCCAGCAGTTTGCACGGGACCGGGGAGCTGTTTTTT. As protein: CASSLHGTGELFF.

J is TRBJ1-3 and V is TRBV6-1, with unresolved D. The V end lost 7 bases, the J end lost 4 bases, and 11 bases lay between the germline ends. This CDR3 contains 13 residues. From germline, CDR1 is MNHNS and CDR2 SASEGT. In nucleotides, the CDR3 is TGTGCCAGCAATATCGTCTCGGGAAACACCATATATTTT. It yields the protein CASNIVSGNTIYF.